The 18 T cell receptor beta chains presented below share a single source sample, sequenced in a study of cytomegalovirus exposure and HLA in healthy donors. Primers for the PCR totalled 60 Vbeta and 13 Jbeta. Assay used: immunoSEQ multiplex PCR; TCRdb lists only in-frame clones, some missing. Among some 150,000 clones listed, about 76% were seen once. Material for sequencing was PBMCs. These receptors originate from a human donor in good health.

The gene calls are TRBV6-6 and TRBJ1-2, with 7 bases that match TRBD1. In germline, CDR1 is MNHNY, CDR2 SVGAGI (reference sequence). J gave up 5 bases and V 5 bases, and 8 bases lay outside the gene matches. The CDR3 is made up of 14 amino acids. The CDR3 is CASSLRGQIYGYTF. In DNA form, the CDR3 reads TGTGCCAGCAGTCTGCGGGGACAGATTTATGGCTACACCTTC.

J is TRBJ2-3 and V is TRBV6-1, with 9 bases identical to TRBD2. V shed 0 bases, J shed 4 bases, and the junction held 17 bases outside the gene matches. The CDR3 extends over 20 amino acids. Looked up from germline, CDR1 is MNHNS and CDR2 is SASEGT. In DNA form, the CDR3 reads TGTGCCAGCAGTGAAGCCCGCTCGTTGTCCCGGCGGGGGGGCCCAGATACGCAGTATTTT. Its protein is CASSEARSLSRRGGPDTQYF.

The gene calls are TRBV6-1 and TRBJ1-1; TRBD1 is a possible D gene (5 bases). The CDR3 length is 11 residues. Deletions cut 8 bases from V and 11 bases from J, with 15 bases between. Germline V gene sequence: CDR1 MNHNS, CDR2 SASEGT. The CDR3 region has the DNA TGTGCCAGCCGGGAGTGGGGCGGGGCTTTCTTT. It translates to CASREWGGAFF.

The rearrangement joins TRBV19 to TRBJ2-1; TRBD2 is a possible D gene (7 bases). The V gene lost 2 bases and the J gene lost 5 bases, with 16 bases spanning the gap. Germline V gives CDR1 LNHDA, CDR2 SQIVND (reference sequence). The CDR3 is 16 residues long. CDR3 nucleotides: TGTGCCAGTAGTATAACGGGGGCTAGCGGTCACAATGAGCAGTTCTTC. As protein: CASSITGASGHNEQFF.

The chain couples TRBV7-2 to TRBJ2-7; TRBD2 matches at 13 bases. The CDR3 has 19 amino acids. Germline V CDR1 and CDR2: SGHTA, FQGNSA. With V trimmed by 5 bases and J by 2 bases, 15 bases remained unmatched. This CDR3 reads CASSISRLAGGFGTYEQYF. The CDR3 bases are TGTGCCAGCAGCATAAGCCGACTAGCGGGGGGTTTTGGGACCTACGAGCAGTACTTC.

The rearrangement links TRBV4-1 to TRBJ2-3; TRBD2 matches 10 bases. The trim removed 1 base at V and 6 bases at J, leaving 7 bases unmatched. Germline-derived CDR1 and CDR2 are MGHRA and YSYEKL. This CDR3 is 16 amino acids long. In DNA form, the CDR3 reads TGCGCCAGCAGCCAAGGGGGAGCGGGGGGGCGGGATACGCAGTATTTT. Translating gives CASSQGGAGGRDTQYF.

This clone came up once. This chain joins TRBV4-2 and TRBJ1-1; a possible D gene is TRBD1 (5 bases). CDR1 and CDR2 (germline): LGHNA, YNFKEQ. CDR3 length: 14 amino acids. V lost 2 bases and J 1 base, leaving 8 bases between the germline ends. The CDR3 sequence is CASSQWGGNTEAFF. CDR3 in DNA: TGTGCCAGCAGCCAATGGGGGGGGAACACTGAAGCTTTCTTT.

This chain connects TRBV27 to TRBJ2-7; D ambiguous. This CDR3 has 13 residues. Trimming stripped 8 bases from V and 4 bases from J, with 15 bases between. Germline V lookup: CDR1 MNHEY, CDR2 SMNVEV (reference sequence). The CDR3 bases are TGTGCCAGCCCCGGGTGGGTCAAATACGAGCAGTACTTC. Translated: CASPGWVKYEQYF.

V gene TRBV11-3 combines with J gene TRBJ2-1, with 7 nucleotides matching TRBD2. This CDR3 has 16 amino acids. Germline trimming cut 1 base from V and 0 bases from J; bases unmatched to any gene: 3. Germline values: CDR1 SGHNT, CDR2 YENEEA. The CDR3 region is CASSLGLALSYNEQFF. In nucleotides, the CDR3 is TGTGCCAGCAGCTTAGGACTAGCTCTCTCCTACAATGAGCAGTTCTTC.

This rearrangement joins TRBV5-1 to TRBJ1-1; TRBD1 matches 8 bases. V lost 4 bases and J lost 6; bases outside the gene matches: 5. Germline CDR1 is SGHRS and CDR2 is YFSETQ. This CDR3 contains 13 residues. In DNA form, the CDR3 reads TGCGCCAGCAGCCGGACAGGGACACCTGAAGCTTTCTTT. Translation gives CASSRTGTPEAFF.

This rearrangement joins TRBV30 to TRBJ2-1; tentatively, D is TRBD2 (5 bases). The germline gives CDR1 GTSNPN, CDR2 SVGIG (reference sequence). The V end lost 0 bases, the J end lost 8 bases, and 14 bases lay between the germline ends. This CDR3 has 14 amino acids. The CDR3 loop is CAWSVASLAHEQFF. DNA of the CDR3: TGTGCCTGGAGTGTAGCTAGCCTGGCCCATGAGCAGTTCTTC.

The chain is built from TRBV28 and TRBJ2-7; weak D call: TRBD2 (6 bases). The V and J ends lost 5 bases and 1 base respectively, with 15 bases between them. Germline CDR1 and CDR2: MDHEN and SYDVKM. This CDR3 has 15 residues. The CDR3 sequence is CASSGGPGPSYEQYF. The CDR3 nucleotides are TGTGCCAGCAGTGGAGGGCCCGGTCCTTCCTACGAGCAGTACTTC.

The chain couples TRBV7-2 to TRBJ1-1; the match to TRBD1 covers 10 bases. The CDR3 totals 14 residues. V gave up 5 bases and J gave up 4 bases; unmatched junction bases: 4. Germline loops: CDR1 SGHTA, CDR2 FQGNSA. The CDR3 loop reads CASSPTGGGTEAFF. Written as DNA, the CDR3 is TGTGCCAGCAGCCCGACAGGGGGCGGCACTGAAGCTTTCTTT.

As to this clone: Additional DNA sequences in this sample encode the identical CDR3. J is TRBJ1-1 and V is TRBV19; maybe TRBD1 (5 bases). This CDR3 is built from 14 residues. Per germline, CDR1 LNHDA and CDR2 SQIVND (reference sequence). V lost 0 bases to trimming and J lost 0 bases, with 5 bases between them. The CDR3 nucleotides read TGTGCCAGTAGTATAGAGGGGCTGAACACTGAAGCTTTCTTT. Protein: CASSIEGLNTEAFF.

The chain uses TRBV27 and TRBJ2-7; 8 bases are shared with TRBD1. Germline V gene lookup returns CDR1 MNHEY and CDR2 SMNVEV (reference sequence). The CDR3 covers 15 residues. The V gene end was trimmed by 6 bases and the J gene end by 0 bases; junction bases not matched to a gene: 7. This chain's CDR3 is CASSSAGTGSYEQYF. The CDR3, as DNA: TGTGCCAGCAGCTCGGCCGGGACAGGCTCCTACGAGCAGTACTTC.

The chain carries TRBV5-4 and TRBJ2-5, with TRBD2 identical over 10 bases. The V gene's germline CDR1 is SGHNT and CDR2 YYREEE (reference sequence). The CDR3 runs to 15 residues. Unmatched junction bases numbered 5, after V lost 3 bases and J lost 3 bases. The CDR3 reads CASSSGLAVKETQYF. The DNA for the CDR3 is TGTGCCAGCAGCTCAGGACTAGCGGTAAAAGAGACCCAGTACTTC. Full variable domain (outside the CDR3, taken from reference TRBV5-4 and TRBJ2-5): ETGVTQSPTHLIKTRGQQVTLRCSSQSGHNTVSWYQQALGQGPQFIFQYYREEENGRGNFPPRFSGLQFPNYSSELNVNALELDDSALYLCASSSGLAVKETQYFGPGTRLLVL.

This rearrangement joins TRBV2 to TRBJ2-5, with 10 bases lining up with TRBD1. Germline loops: CDR1 SNHLY, CDR2 FYNNEI. The CDR3 has 14 amino acids. Unmatched junction bases numbered 4, after V lost 6 bases and J lost 3 bases. The CDR3, as DNA: TGTGCCAGCAGGGCAGGGACAGGGGAAGAGACCCAGTACTTC. Amino acid sequence: CASRAGTGEETQYF.

For the CDR3, the DNA is TGTGCCAGCAGCCCCACCCGGGCAGGGGAGTTCTATGGCTACACCTTC. Amino acid sequence: CASSPTRAGEFYGYTF. The chain couples TRBV5-5 to TRBJ1-2, with D possibly matching TRBD1 (6 bases). With 4 bases removed from V and 4 bases from J, the gap between germline ends came to 20 bases. The CDR3 extends over 16 amino acids. The V gene's germline CDR1 is SGHKS and CDR2 YYEKEE (reference sequence).